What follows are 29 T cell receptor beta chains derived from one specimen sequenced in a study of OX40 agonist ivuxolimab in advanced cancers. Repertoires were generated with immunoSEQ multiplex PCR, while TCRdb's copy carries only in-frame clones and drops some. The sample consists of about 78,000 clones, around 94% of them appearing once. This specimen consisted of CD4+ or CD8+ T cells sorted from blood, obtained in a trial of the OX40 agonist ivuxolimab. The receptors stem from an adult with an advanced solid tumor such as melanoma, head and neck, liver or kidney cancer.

The CDR3 spells CATGTKTPGIQYF. CDR3 nucleotide sequence: TGTGCTACCGGGACCAAGACCCCCGGCATTCAGTACTTC. The chain recombines TRBV28 with TRBJ2-4; the D gene could be TRBD1 or TRBD2 (5 bases each). CDR3 length: 13 residues. Germline V gene data show CDR1 as MDHEN and CDR2 as SYDVKM.

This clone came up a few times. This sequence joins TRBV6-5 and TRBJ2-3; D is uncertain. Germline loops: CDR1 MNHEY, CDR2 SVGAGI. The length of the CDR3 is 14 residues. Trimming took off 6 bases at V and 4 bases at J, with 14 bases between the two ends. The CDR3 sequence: CASSLVGSADTQYF. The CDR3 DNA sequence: TGTGCCAGCAGCCTCGTTGGTTCGGCAGATACGCAGTATTTT.

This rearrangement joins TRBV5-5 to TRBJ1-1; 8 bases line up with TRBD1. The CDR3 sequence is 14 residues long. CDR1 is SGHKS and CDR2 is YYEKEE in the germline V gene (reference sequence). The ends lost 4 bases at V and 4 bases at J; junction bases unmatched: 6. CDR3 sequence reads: CASSPRTGPTEAFF. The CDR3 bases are TGTGCCAGCAGCCCGAGGACAGGGCCCACTGAAGCTTTCTTT.

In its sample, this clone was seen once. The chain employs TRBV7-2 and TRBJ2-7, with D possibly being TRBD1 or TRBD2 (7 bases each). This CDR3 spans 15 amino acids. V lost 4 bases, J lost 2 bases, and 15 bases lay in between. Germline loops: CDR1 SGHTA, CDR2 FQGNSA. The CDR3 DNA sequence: TGTGCCAGCAGCTCGCCAGGGGGGGCGACCTACGAGCAGTACTTC. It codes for CASSSPGGATYEQYF.

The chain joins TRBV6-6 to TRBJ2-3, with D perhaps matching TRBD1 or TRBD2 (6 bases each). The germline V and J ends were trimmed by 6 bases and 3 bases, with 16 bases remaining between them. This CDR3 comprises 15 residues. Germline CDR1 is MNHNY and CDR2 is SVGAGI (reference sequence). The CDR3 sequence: CASRQQGGDTDTQYF. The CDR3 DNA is TGTGCCAGCAGGCAACAGGGCGGGGATACAGATACGCAGTATTTT.

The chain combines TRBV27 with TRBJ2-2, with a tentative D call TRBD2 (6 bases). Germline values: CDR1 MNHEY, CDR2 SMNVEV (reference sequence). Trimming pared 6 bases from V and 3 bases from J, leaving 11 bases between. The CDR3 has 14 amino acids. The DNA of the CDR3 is TGTGCCAGCAGGAGGGGACTTTACACCGGGGAGCTGTTTTTT. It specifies CASRRGLYTGELFF.

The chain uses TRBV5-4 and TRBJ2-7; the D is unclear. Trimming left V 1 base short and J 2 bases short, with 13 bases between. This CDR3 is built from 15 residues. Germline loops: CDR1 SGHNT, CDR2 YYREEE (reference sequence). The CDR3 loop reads CASSLKSDPTYEQYF. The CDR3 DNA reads TGTGCCAGCAGCTTGAAGTCAGACCCCACCTACGAGCAGTACTTC.

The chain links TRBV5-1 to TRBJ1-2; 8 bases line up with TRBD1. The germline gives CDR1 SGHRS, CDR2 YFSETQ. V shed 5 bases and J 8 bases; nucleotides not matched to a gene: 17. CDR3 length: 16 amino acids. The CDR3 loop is CASRGGQVGFSSGYTF. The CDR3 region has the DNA TGCGCCAGCAGGGGGGGACAGGTCGGTTTTTCGAGCGGCTACACCTTC. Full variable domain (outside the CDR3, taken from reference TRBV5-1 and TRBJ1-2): KAGVTQTPRYLIKTRGQQVTLSCSPISGHRSVSWYQQTPGQGLQFLFEYFSETQRNKGNFPGRFSGRQFSNSRSEMNVSTLELGDSALYLCASRGGQVGFSSGYTFGSGTRLTVV.

The CDR3 protein is CAISGASSYNEQFF. As DNA, the CDR3 is TGTGCCATCAGTGGAGCGAGTTCCTACAATGAGCAGTTCTTC. The chain uses TRBV10-3 and TRBJ2-1; D unclear. The germline V and J ends were trimmed by 4 bases and 1 base, with 8 bases remaining between them. This CDR3 has 14 amino acids. Germline lookup yields CDR1 ENHRY and CDR2 SYGVKD.

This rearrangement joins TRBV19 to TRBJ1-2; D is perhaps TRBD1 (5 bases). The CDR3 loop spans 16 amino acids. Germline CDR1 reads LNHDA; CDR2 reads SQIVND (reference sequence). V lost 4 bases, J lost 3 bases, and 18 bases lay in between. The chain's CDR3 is CASSTRGPGTDYGYTF. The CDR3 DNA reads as TGTGCCAGTAGTACCCGAGGGCCAGGGACGGACTATGGCTACACCTTC.

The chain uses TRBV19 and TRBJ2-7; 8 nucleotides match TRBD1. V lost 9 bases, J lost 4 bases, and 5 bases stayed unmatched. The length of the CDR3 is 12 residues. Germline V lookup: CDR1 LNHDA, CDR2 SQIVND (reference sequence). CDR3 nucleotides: TGTGCCAGCGCGGACAGGGCTTACGAGCAGTACTTC. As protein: CASADRAYEQYF.

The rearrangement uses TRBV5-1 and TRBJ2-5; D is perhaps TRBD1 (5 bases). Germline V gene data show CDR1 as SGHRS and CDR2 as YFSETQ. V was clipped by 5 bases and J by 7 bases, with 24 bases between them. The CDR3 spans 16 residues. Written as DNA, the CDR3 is TGCGCCAGCAGGGTGAGGATAGCCGAAAACACAGGGACCCAGTACTTC. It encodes CASRVRIAENTGTQYF.

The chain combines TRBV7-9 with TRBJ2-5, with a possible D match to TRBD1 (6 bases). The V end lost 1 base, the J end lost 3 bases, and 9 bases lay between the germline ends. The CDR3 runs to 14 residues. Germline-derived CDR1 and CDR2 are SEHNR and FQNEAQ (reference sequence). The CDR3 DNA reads TGTGCCAGCAGCTTAGTAGGGGGTGAAGAGACCCAGTACTTC. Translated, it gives CASSLVGGEETQYF.

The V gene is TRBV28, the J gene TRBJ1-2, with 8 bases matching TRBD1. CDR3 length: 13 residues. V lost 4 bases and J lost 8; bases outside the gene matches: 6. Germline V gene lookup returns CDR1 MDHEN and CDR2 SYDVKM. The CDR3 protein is CASSSGQGGGYTF. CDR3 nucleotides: TGTGCCAGCAGTTCAGGACAGGGCGGAGGCTACACCTTC.

CDR3 DNA: TGTGCCACCCGCACAGGGGGCGCATGGACTGGCTACACCTTC. Translation: CATRTGGAWTGYTF. This chain links TRBV28 with TRBJ1-2; the match to TRBD1 covers 9 bases. The germline V gene has CDR1 MDHEN and CDR2 SYDVKM. This CDR3 has 14 amino acids. The V gene end was trimmed by 10 bases and the J gene end by 7 bases; junction bases not matched to a gene: 13.

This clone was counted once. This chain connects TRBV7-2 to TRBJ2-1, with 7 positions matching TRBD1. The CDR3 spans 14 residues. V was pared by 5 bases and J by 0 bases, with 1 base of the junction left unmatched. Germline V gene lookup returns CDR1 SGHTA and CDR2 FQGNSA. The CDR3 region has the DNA TGTGCCAGCAGCCCAGGGGGCTCCTACAATGAGCAGTTCTTC. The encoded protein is CASSPGGSYNEQFF.

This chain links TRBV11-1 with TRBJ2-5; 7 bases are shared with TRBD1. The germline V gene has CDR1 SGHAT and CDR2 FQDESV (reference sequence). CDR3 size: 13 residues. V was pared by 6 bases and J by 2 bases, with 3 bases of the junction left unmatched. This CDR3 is CASSRDSQETQYF. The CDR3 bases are TGTGCCAGCAGTCGGGACAGTCAAGAGACCCAGTACTTC.

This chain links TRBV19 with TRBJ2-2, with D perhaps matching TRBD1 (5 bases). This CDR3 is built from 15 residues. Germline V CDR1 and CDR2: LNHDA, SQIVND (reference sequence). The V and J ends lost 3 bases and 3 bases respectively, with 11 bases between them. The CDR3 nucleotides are TGTGCCAGTAGTATTGAAAAAGGGGACACCGGGGAGCTGTTTTTT. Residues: CASSIEKGDTGELFF.

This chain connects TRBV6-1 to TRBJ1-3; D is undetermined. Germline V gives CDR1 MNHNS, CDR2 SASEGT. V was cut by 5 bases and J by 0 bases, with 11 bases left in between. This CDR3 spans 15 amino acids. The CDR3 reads CASSQGPHSGNTIYF. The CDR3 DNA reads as TGTGCCAGCAGTCAAGGACCCCACTCTGGAAACACCATATATTTT.

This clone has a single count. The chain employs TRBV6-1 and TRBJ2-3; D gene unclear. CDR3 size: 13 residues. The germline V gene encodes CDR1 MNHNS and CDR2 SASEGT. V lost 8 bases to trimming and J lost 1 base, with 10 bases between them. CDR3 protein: CASPRVGTDTQYF. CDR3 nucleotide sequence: TGTGCCAGCCCACGGGTAGGCACAGATACGCAGTATTTT.

The CDR3 protein is CASSLGLAGGQETQYF. CDR3 coding DNA: TGTGCCAGCAGCTTGGGACTAGCGGGGGGACAAGAGACCCAGTACTTC. The chain couples TRBV5-6 to TRBJ2-5; 13 nucleotides agree with TRBD2. Germline lookup yields CDR1 SGHDT and CDR2 YYEEEE. V lost 0 bases to trimming and J lost 2 bases; unmatched junction nucleotides: 1. The CDR3 has 16 amino acids.

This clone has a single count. This chain's CDR3 is CASSLEDNTSYEQYF. The CDR3 DNA reads TGTGCCAGCAGCTTAGAAGACAACACATCCTACGAGCAGTACTTC. V and J are TRBV11-2 and TRBJ2-7, with D hard to call. The V end was cut by 0 bases, the J end by 1 base, with 10 bases between. This CDR3 region has 15 residues. Germline V gene sequence: CDR1 SGHAT, CDR2 FQNNGV.

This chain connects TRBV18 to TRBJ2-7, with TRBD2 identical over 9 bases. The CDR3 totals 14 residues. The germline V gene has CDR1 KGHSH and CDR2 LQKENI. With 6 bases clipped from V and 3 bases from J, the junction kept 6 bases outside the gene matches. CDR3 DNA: TGTGCCAGCTCGCCGACTAGCGGAGACTACGAGCAGTACTTC. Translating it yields CASSPTSGDYEQYF.

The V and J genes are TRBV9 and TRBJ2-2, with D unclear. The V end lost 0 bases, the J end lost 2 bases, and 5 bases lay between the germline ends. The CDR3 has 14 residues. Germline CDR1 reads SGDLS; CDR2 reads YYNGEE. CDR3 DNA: TGTGCCAGCAGCGTAGCCATTAACACCGGGGAGCTGTTTTTT. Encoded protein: CASSVAINTGELFF.

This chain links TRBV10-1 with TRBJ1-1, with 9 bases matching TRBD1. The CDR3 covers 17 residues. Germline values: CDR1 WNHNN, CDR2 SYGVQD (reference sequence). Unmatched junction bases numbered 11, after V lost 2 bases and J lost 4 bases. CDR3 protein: CASSERILGQGVTEAFF. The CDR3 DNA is TGCGCCAGCAGTGAGAGGATTTTGGGACAGGGTGTCACTGAAGCTTTCTTT.

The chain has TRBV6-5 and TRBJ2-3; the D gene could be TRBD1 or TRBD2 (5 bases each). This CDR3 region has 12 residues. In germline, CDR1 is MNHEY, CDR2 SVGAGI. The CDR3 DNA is TGTGGGTCCTCGGGGACCACAGATACGCAGTATTTT. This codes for CGSSGTTDTQYF.

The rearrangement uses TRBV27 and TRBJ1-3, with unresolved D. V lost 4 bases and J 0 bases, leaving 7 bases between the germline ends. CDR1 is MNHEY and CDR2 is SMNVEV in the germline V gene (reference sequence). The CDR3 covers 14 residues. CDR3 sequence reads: CASSSRVSGNTIYF. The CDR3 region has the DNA TGTGCCAGCAGTTCGCGGGTCTCTGGAAACACCATATATTTT.

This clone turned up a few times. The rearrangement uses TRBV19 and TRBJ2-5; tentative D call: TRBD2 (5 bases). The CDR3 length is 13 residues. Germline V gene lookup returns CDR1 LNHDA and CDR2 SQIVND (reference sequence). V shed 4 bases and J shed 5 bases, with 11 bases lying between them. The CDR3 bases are TGTGCCAGTAGTACGGATCCGGGGGAGACCCAGTACTTC. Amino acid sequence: CASSTDPGETQYF. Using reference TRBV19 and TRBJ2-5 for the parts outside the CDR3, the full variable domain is DGGITQSPKYLFRKEGQNVTLSCEQNLNHDAMYWYRQDPGQGLRLIYYSQIVNDFQKGDIAEGYSVSREKKESFPLTVTSAQKNPTAFYLCASSTDPGETQYFGPGTRLLVL.

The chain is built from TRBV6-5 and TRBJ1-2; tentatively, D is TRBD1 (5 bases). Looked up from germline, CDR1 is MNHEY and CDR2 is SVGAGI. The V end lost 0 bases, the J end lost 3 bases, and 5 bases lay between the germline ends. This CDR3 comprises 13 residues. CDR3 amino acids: CASSYSGDYGYTF. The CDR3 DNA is TGTGCCAGCAGTTACTCAGGGGACTATGGCTACACCTTC.